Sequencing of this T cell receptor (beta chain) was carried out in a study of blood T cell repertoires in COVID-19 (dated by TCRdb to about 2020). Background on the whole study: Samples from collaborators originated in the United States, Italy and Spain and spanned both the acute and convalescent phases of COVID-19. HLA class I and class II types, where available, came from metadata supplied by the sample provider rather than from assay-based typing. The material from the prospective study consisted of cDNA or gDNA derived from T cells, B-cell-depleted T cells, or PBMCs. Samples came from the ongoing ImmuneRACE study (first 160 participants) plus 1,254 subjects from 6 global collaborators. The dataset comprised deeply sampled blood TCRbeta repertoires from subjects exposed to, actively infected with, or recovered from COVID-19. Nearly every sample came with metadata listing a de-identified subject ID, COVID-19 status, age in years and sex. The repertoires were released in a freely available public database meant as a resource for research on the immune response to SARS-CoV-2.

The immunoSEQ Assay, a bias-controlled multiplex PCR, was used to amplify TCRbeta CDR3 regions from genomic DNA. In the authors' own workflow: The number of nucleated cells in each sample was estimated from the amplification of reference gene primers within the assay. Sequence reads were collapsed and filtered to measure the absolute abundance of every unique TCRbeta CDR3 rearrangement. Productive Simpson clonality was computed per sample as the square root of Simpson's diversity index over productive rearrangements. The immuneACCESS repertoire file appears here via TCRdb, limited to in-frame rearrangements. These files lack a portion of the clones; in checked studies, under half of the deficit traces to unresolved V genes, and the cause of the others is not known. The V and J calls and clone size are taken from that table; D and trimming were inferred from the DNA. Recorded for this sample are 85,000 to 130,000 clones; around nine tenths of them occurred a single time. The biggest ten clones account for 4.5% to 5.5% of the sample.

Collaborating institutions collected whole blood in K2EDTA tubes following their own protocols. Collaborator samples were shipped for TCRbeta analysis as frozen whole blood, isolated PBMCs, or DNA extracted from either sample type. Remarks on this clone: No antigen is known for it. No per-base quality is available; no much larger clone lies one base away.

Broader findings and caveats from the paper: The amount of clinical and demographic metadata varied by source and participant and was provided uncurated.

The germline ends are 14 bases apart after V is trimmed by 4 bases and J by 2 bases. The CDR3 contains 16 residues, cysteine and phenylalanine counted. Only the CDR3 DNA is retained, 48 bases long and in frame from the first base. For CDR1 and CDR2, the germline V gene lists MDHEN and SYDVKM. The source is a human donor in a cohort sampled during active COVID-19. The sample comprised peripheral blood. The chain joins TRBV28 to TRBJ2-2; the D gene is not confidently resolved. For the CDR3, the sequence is CASSSRVQSNTGELFF. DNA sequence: TGTGCCAGCAGTTCACGGGTGCAGAGTAACACCGGGGAGCTGTTTTTT.